These 30 T cell receptor beta chains were all obtained from the same sample, sequenced in a study of T cells in Graves' hyperthyroidism and ophthalmopathy. Amplified TCR beta CDR3 regions came from RNA transcripts. With the HTBI primer set, the TCR CDR3 went through a first round of RT-PCR. TCRdb redid the calling of the multiplex PCR reads with MiXCR, one entry per CDR3 protein. The data show a few hundred thousand distinct CDR3 sequences, about 14% seen once. Sequenced sample: blood. The receptors shown here come from a woman in her twenties or thirties with Graves' ophthalmopathy.

This clonotype was detected only a few times. The chain recombines TRBV10-3 with TRBJ1-3; D is uncertain. The length of the CDR3 is 17 residues. Deletions cut 10 bases from V and 1 base from J, with 23 bases between. The V gene's germline CDR1 is ENHRY and CDR2 SYGVKD. Here the CDR3 reads CATRADQGSTSGNTIYF. For the CDR3, the DNA is TGTGCCACCCGGGCGGATCAAGGGAGTACTTCTGGAAACACCATATATTTT.

This clonotype was observed a handful of times. V usage is TRBV7-3 and J usage is TRBJ1-2; 7 bases fit TRBD1. V shed 1 base, J shed 5 bases, and the junction held 16 bases outside the gene matches. CDR1 is SGHTA and CDR2 is FQGTGA in the germline V gene. The length of the CDR3 is 18 residues. CDR3 in amino acids: CASSLRPRGRGRGYGYTF. DNA for the CDR3: TGTGCCAGCAGCTTAAGACCAAGAGGCAGGGGGAGGGGATATGGCTACACCTTC.

This clonotype was detected many times. V and J are TRBV6-2 or TRBV6-3 and TRBJ1-5; TRBD1 aligns across 9 bases. V gave up 2 bases and J gave up 0 bases; unmatched junction bases: 8. The CDR3 is made up of 18 amino acids. The germline V gene encodes CDR1 MNHEY and CDR2 SVGEGT. The chain's CDR3 is CASSYVTGGANSNQPQHF. CDR3 DNA sequence: TGTGCCAGCAGTTACGTGACAGGGGGGGCCAATAGCAATCAGCCCCAGCATTTT.

The sample holds many counts of this clonotype. V gene TRBV30 combines with J gene TRBJ1-2, with a weak D call TRBD1 (5 bases). The CDR3 length is 14 residues. Germline lookup yields CDR1 GTSNPN and CDR2 SVGIG (reference sequence). Trimming took off 0 bases at V and 3 bases at J, with 11 bases between the two ends. CDR3 DNA sequence: TGTGCCTGGAGTGTGGGGGATACTCACTATGGCTACACCTTC. The encoded protein is CAWSVGDTHYGYTF.

This clonotype was counted between two and nine times. The genes are TRBV5-1 and TRBJ1-5; TRBD1 aligns across 7 bases. The CDR3 length is 16 residues. From germline, CDR1 is SGHRS and CDR2 YFSETQ. The V segment lost 0 bases and the J segment 5 bases; nucleotides outside the gene matches: 8. The CDR3 loop is CASSLEGVQGDQPQHF. DNA of the CDR3: TGCGCCAGCAGCTTGGAGGGAGTCCAGGGGGATCAGCCCCAGCATTTT.

This clonotype was seen ten or more times. The chain employs TRBV30 and TRBJ2-7, with 7 bases identical to TRBD2. Germline lookup yields CDR1 GTSNPN and CDR2 SVGIG (reference sequence). J was trimmed by 6 bases and V by 3 bases; bases with no gene match: 11. This CDR3 comprises 14 residues. The CDR3, as DNA: TGTGCCTGGAGCAATTGGGGGGGTTACGTCGAGCAGTACTTC. This codes for CAWSNWGGYVEQYF.

Ten or more counts support this clonotype. The chain uses TRBV3-1 and TRBJ1-2; maybe TRBD1 (6 bases). Per germline, CDR1 LGHDT and CDR2 YNNKEL (reference sequence). With 2 bases removed from V and 4 bases from J, the gap between germline ends came to 14 bases. The CDR3 totals 15 residues. CDR3 protein: CASSQTRQAIYGYTF. CDR3 DNA sequence: TGTGCCAGCAGCCAAACCCGACAGGCGATCTATGGCTACACCTTC.

The table lists this clonotype with many counts. The rearrangement links TRBV7-9 to TRBJ2-1, with 7 bases fitting TRBD1. This CDR3 spans 15 amino acids. Per germline, CDR1 SEHNR and CDR2 FQNEAQ (reference sequence). After removal of 5 bases from V and 6 bases from J, the junction contained 10 bases not matched to a gene. For the CDR3, the DNA is TGTGCCAGCAGCGTAACAGGGGAGCGTTTCAATGAGCAGTTCTTC. As protein: CASSVTGERFNEQFF.

This clonotype was recorded a few times. The rearrangement joins TRBV7-8 to TRBJ2-7; tentative D call: TRBD2 (5 bases). Germline loops: CDR1 SGHVS, CDR2 FQNEAQ. The CDR3 extends over 13 amino acids. The ends were cut back, 5 bases at V and 1 base at J, with 9 bases in the middle. CDR3 nucleotide sequence: TGTGCCAGCAGCACCCGGGAATCCTACGAGCAGTACTTC. Translation gives CASSTRESYEQYF. Looking up the rest from reference TRBV7-8 and TRBJ2-7 gives the full variable domain: GAGVSQSPRYKVAKRGQDVALRCDPISGHVSLFWYQQALGQGPEFLTYFQNEAQLDKSGLPSDRFFAERPEGSVSTLKIQRTQQEDSAVYLCASSTRESYEQYFGPGTRLTVT.

The chain uses TRBV9 and TRBJ1-3, with 10 bases lining up with TRBD1. CDR1 is SGDLS, CDR2 YYNGEE, per germline. This CDR3 is built from 16 residues. Trimming took 3 bases from V and 4 from J; bases not matched to a gene: 7. CDR3 residues: CASSDRGGQGGNTIYF. The CDR3 DNA sequence: TGTGCCAGCAGCGACCGAGGGGGACAGGGGGGAAACACCATATATTTT.

This clonotype was counted a few times. CDR3 sequence (DNA): TGCGCCAGCAGCCAGCCGAGGCGGGGCGGGGAGCTGTTTTTT. It encodes CASSQPRRGGELFF. The chain links TRBV4-1 to TRBJ2-2; weak D call: TRBD2 (6 bases). In germline, CDR1 is MGHRA, CDR2 YSYEKL. The CDR3 contains 14 residues. V dropped 3 bases and J dropped 7 bases, with 12 bases sitting between them.

This clonotype has ten or more counts. The chain recombines TRBV5-1 with TRBJ1-4, with a tentative D call TRBD1 (6 bases). Trimming pared 3 bases from V and 6 bases from J, leaving 18 bases between. The germline V gene encodes CDR1 SGHRS and CDR2 YFSETQ. There are 16 residues in the CDR3. The CDR3, as DNA: TGCGCCAGCAGCTGGGGGTCGACAGGAGGGGATGAAAAACTGTTTTTT. It is translated as CASSWGSTGGDEKLFF.

This clonotype was counted many times. The chain uses TRBV7-9 and TRBJ2-6; D is unclear. The CDR3 is 16 amino acids. Germline CDR1 is SEHNR and CDR2 is FQNEAQ (reference sequence). The ends were cut back, 8 bases at V and 0 bases at J, with 14 bases in the middle. The CDR3 is CASGDTPSSGANVLTF. The CDR3 nucleotides read TGTGCCAGCGGAGACACCCCGAGCTCTGGGGCCAACGTCCTGACTTTC. Full variable domain (outside the CDR3, taken from reference TRBV7-9 and TRBJ2-6): DTGVSQNPRHKITKRGQNVTFRCDPISEHNRLYWYRQTLGQGPEFLTYFQNEAQLEKSRLLSDRFSAERPKGSFSTLEIQRTEQGDSAMYLCASGDTPSSGANVLTFGAGSRLTVL.

The rearrangement joins TRBV5-4 to TRBJ2-3; D is undetermined. The ends were cut back, 0 bases at V and 4 bases at J, with 6 bases in the middle. Germline CDR1 and CDR2: SGHNT and YYREEE (reference sequence). The CDR3 totals 13 residues. The CDR3 DNA follows: TGTGCCAGCAGCTTGGAAAACTCAGATACGCAGTATTTT. Amino acids: CASSLENSDTQYF.

This clonotype was counted a few times. The genes are TRBV15 and TRBJ1-4; D uncertain. The CDR3 length is 14 residues. The ends were cut back, 5 bases at V and 4 bases at J, with 11 bases in the middle. Looked up from germline, CDR1 is LNHNV and CDR2 is YYDKDF (reference sequence). The CDR3 protein is CATSGNLGNEKLFF. The CDR3, as DNA: TGTGCCACCAGCGGAAATTTGGGTAATGAAAAACTGTTTTTT.

This clonotype appeared many times. This chain connects TRBV12-3 or TRBV12-4 to TRBJ2-4; TRBD1 agrees at 7 bases. This CDR3 is built from 15 residues. V dropped 5 bases and J dropped 1; count of bases not matched to a gene: 5. In nucleotides, the CDR3 is TGTGCCAGCAGTGCGACAGGGTATGCCAAAAACATTCAGTACTTC. Encoded protein: CASSATGYAKNIQYF.

This clonotype was seen more than once but under ten times. The chain has TRBV9 and TRBJ2-1; the D gene is possibly TRBD2 (7 bases). V was clipped by 3 bases and J by 4 bases, with 17 bases between them. This CDR3 region has 16 residues. Germline CDR1 SGDLS, CDR2 YYNGEE. The CDR3 sequence is CASSEGGASLYNEQFF. The DNA of the CDR3 is TGTGCCAGCAGCGAGGGGGGGGCCTCCCTTTACAATGAGCAGTTCTTC.

This clonotype appeared many times. This chain joins TRBV29-1 and TRBJ2-7, with 7 bases fitting TRBD1. Germline values: CDR1 SQVTM, CDR2 ANQGSEA. This CDR3 contains 14 residues. The V and J ends lost 3 bases and 0 bases, in that order; junction bases with no gene match: 5. CDR3 in DNA: TGCAGCGTTGAGAGCCCAGGGGGCTCCTACGAGCAGTACTTC. It yields the protein CSVESPGGSYEQYF.

This clonotype was recorded many times. The CDR3, as DNA: TGTGCCAGCAGTTTATCGGGCTCAAACACCATATATTTT. Protein sequence: CASSLSGSNTIYF. The chain has TRBV12-3 or TRBV12-4 and TRBJ1-3; no firm D call. V was shortened by 2 bases and J by 6 bases, with 8 bases between the two germline ends. There are 13 residues in the CDR3.

This clonotype has at least ten counts. The chain couples TRBV7-2 to TRBJ2-3; possibly TRBD2 for D (5 bases). Trimming stripped 4 bases from V and 6 bases from J, with 14 bases between. Germline V gives CDR1 SGHTA, CDR2 FQGNSA. CDR3 size: 14 residues. This CDR3 is CASSSRGLWDTQYF. CDR3 bases: TGTGCCAGCAGCTCAAGAGGGTTATGGGATACGCAGTATTTT. Based on the CDR3 plus reference TRBV7-2 and TRBJ2-3, the full variable domain is GAGVSQSPSNKVTEKGKDVELRCDPISGHTALYWYRQSLGQGLEFLIYFQGNSAPDKSGLPSDRFSAERTGGSVSTLTIQRTQQEDSAVYLCASSSRGLWDTQYFGPGTRLTVL.

This clonotype was counted only a few times. The gene calls are TRBV20-1 and TRBJ1-6; D gene uncertain. V lost 3 bases to trimming and J lost 3 bases, with 12 bases between them. Germline values: CDR1 DFQATT, CDR2 SNEGSKA (reference sequence). The CDR3 runs to 15 residues. The CDR3 DNA reads as TGCAGTGCTAGGGCTGTAGACCTCTATAATTCACCCCTCCACTTT. Protein: CSARAVDLYNSPLHF.

This clonotype was seen repeatedly, ten times or more. The chain employs TRBV7-9 and TRBJ2-3; no clear D. The ends were cut back, 1 base at V and 2 bases at J, with 7 bases in the middle. The CDR3 loop spans 14 amino acids. Germline V CDR1 and CDR2: SEHNR, FQNEAQ (reference sequence). CDR3 nucleotide sequence: TGTGCCAGCAGCTTAGTCAAAGCCACAGATACGCAGTATTTT. It translates to CASSLVKATDTQYF.

This clonotype was detected a few times. V gene TRBV10-3 combines with J gene TRBJ1-4; a possible D gene is TRBD1 (5 bases). The V gene lost 10 bases and the J gene lost 6 bases, with 18 bases spanning the gap. This CDR3 contains 14 residues. Germline CDR1 reads ENHRY; CDR2 reads SYGVKD. The CDR3 coding sequence is TGTGCCACCATGCGCGGGGCGCGGGATGAAAAACTGTTTTTT. This translates into CATMRGARDEKLFF.

A word on this clonotype: Given a much more abundant clone one base away, this may be a read error. CDR3 sequence (DNA): TGTGCCAGCAGTGGGGGGACTAGCGGGGTGTCCTACAATGAGCAGTACTTC. It codes for CASSGGTSGVSYNEQYF. This chain links TRBV6-1 with TRBJ2-1; 13 bases are shared with TRBD2. The J call may be wrong; the DNA end is better matched by TRBJ2-7. In germline, CDR1 is MNHNS, CDR2 SASEGT. This CDR3 is 17 amino acids long.

There are many counts of this clonotype. The chain joins TRBV19 to TRBJ2-5, with 8 bases aligning to TRBD2. Germline CDR1 LNHDA, CDR2 SQIVND (reference sequence). Losses at the gene ends were 4 bases for V and 6 bases for J; bases not matched to a gene: 7. The CDR3 contains 14 residues. The CDR3 coding sequence is TGTGCCAGTAGTACAGGACTAGCCGGGAAGACCCAGTACTTC. Translation gives CASSTGLAGKTQYF.

The chain employs TRBV12-3 or TRBV12-4 and TRBJ1-6; D gene unclear. The germline V and J ends were trimmed by 6 bases and 6 bases, with 9 bases remaining between them. The CDR3 is 13 amino acids. Here the CDR3 DNA reads TGTGCCAGCAGAATACTCGTTAATTCACCCCTCCACTTT. Residues: CASRILVNSPLHF.

This clonotype was detected ten times or more. The chain has TRBV11-3 and TRBJ2-1; weak D call: TRBD2 (7 bases). Germline loops: CDR1 SGHNT, CDR2 YENEEA. The CDR3 length is 17 residues. Trimming removed 0 bases from V and 2 bases from J, with 14 bases in between. CDR3 sequence reads: CASSLEGLRGPYNEQFF. The CDR3 DNA is TGTGCCAGCAGCTTAGAAGGTTTGCGGGGGCCCTACAATGAGCAGTTCTTC.

The chain is built from TRBV20-1 and TRBJ1-2, with 10 bases fitting TRBD1. The CDR3 sequence is 14 residues long. The V gene end was trimmed by 4 bases and the J gene end by 7 bases; junction bases not matched to a gene: 9. Per germline, CDR1 DFQATT and CDR2 SNEGSKA (reference sequence). The CDR3 DNA reads TGCAGTGCTAACCGGGACAGGGGTAATTTTGGCTACACCTTC. Its translation: CSANRDRGNFGYTF.

To note about this clonotype: This could be a read error, since a much larger clone is one nucleotide away. Lacking the conserved final phenylalanine or tryptophan, this CDR3 likely reflects a read error. J is TRBJ2-1 and V is TRBV7-8, with 7 bases identical to TRBD1. V lost 7 bases and J lost 2; bases outside the gene matches: 8. Germline assignment: CDR1 SGHVS and CDR2 FQNEAQ. The CDR3 is 15 residues long. DNA for the CDR3: TGTGCCAGCAACAACGGGGACAGCCCCTACAATGAGCAGTTCTCC. Its protein is CASNNGDSPYNEQFS.

This chain uses TRBV19 with TRBJ1-2; D is unclear. In germline, CDR1 is LNHDA, CDR2 SQIVND (reference sequence). This CDR3 spans 14 amino acids. Trimming removed 5 bases from V and 2 bases from J, with 12 bases in between. The CDR3 nucleotides are TGTGCCAGTAGTCCCAGCTCACGGAACTATGGCTACACCTTC. Amino acid sequence: CASSPSSRNYGYTF. The full variable domain, in which reference TRBV19 and TRBJ1-2 provide the parts outside the CDR3, is DGGITQSPKYLFRKEGQNVTLSCEQNLNHDAMYWYRQDPGQGLRLIYYSQIVNDFQKGDIAEGYSVSREKKESFPLTVTSAQKNPTAFYLCASSPSSRNYGYTFGSGTRLTVV.